These 18 T cell receptor beta chains were sequenced from one sample in a study of blood T cell repertoires in COVID-19 (TCRdb year 2020). The method was the immunoSEQ multiplex PCR assay. TCRdb mirrors the immuneACCESS table, restricted to in-frame sequences. Some clones are absent from its copies; in checked studies, under half trace to an unresolved V gene, and the reason for the others is unknown. Counted in this sample were roughly 100,000 clones; around 80% of them appeared once. Around 18% of the sample goes to the ten largest clones. Sequences were obtained from peripheral blood. These receptors were collected from an elderly man with acute or convalescent COVID-19.

The CDR3 protein is CASSLDLRGNGYTF. For the CDR3, the DNA is TGTGCCAGCAGCTTGGATCTTAGGGGGAATGGCTACACCTTC. The chain carries TRBV5-8 and TRBJ1-2, with D perhaps TRBD1 (6 bases). This CDR3 contains 14 residues. Between the trimmed V and J ends, which lost 0 bases and 6 bases, there was a span of 12 bases. Germline V gene lookup returns CDR1 SGHTS and CDR2 YDEGEE.

This clone was seen only a few times. The chain employs TRBV11-2 and TRBJ2-7; D might be TRBD1 (5 bases). The CDR3 totals 14 residues. From germline, CDR1 is SGHAT and CDR2 FQNNGV. V dropped 3 bases and J dropped 4 bases, with 13 bases sitting between them. DNA of the CDR3: TGTGCCAGCAGCTTCGTTCAGGGCAATTACGAGCAGTACTTC. It yields the protein CASSFVQGNYEQYF. Looking up the rest from reference TRBV11-2 and TRBJ2-7 gives the full variable domain: EAGVAQSPRYKIIEKRQSVAFWCNPISGHATLYWYQQILGQGPKLLIQFQNNGVVDDSQLPKDRFSAERLKGVDSTLKIQPAKLEDSAVYLCASSFVQGNYEQYFGPGTRLTVT.

The J gene is TRBJ2-5, the V gene TRBV11-2, with 12 bases fitting TRBD2. Germline CDR1 reads SGHAT; CDR2 reads FQNNGV. J was trimmed by 4 bases and V by 5 bases; bases with no gene match: 11. This CDR3 is 17 amino acids long. The CDR3 reads CASSLTTSGSLRETQYF. DNA of the CDR3: TGTGCCAGCAGCCTGACGACTAGCGGGAGCCTTCGAGAGACCCAGTACTTC.

The chain recombines TRBV9 with TRBJ1-2; TRBD1 matches 7 bases. This CDR3 contains 15 residues. V lost 4 bases and J lost 8; bases outside the gene matches: 14. Germline loops: CDR1 SGDLS, CDR2 YYNGEE. CDR3 in amino acids: CASSFPGTEHSGYTF. The CDR3 coding sequence is TGTGCCAGCAGCTTCCCCGGGACAGAACATTCCGGCTACACCTTC.

The rearrangement uses TRBV28 and TRBJ1-1; TRBD1 aligns across 7 bases. The CDR3 contains 14 residues. After removal of 7 bases from V and 2 bases from J, the junction contained 7 bases not matched to a gene. Germline-derived CDR1 and CDR2 are MDHEN and SYDVKM. CDR3 sequence (DNA): TGTGCCAGCACCCTGGACAGGATTAACACTGAAGCTTTCTTT. Its translation: CASTLDRINTEAFF.

This chain joins TRBV27 and TRBJ1-5; possible D gene TRBD1, 6 bases. The CDR3 is made up of 17 amino acids. The V and J ends lost 4 bases and 0 bases respectively, with 16 bases between them. CDR1 and CDR2 from the germline V gene are MNHEY and SMNVEV (reference sequence). The chain's CDR3 is CASSSHTGFNSNQPQHF. The CDR3 DNA sequence: TGTGCCAGCAGTTCGCATACAGGGTTTAATAGCAATCAGCCCCAGCATTTT.

The J gene is TRBJ2-2, the V gene TRBV18; 12 bases agree with TRBD2. Germline CDR1 KGHSH, CDR2 LQKENI. V gave up 5 bases and J gave up 6 bases; unmatched junction bases: 4. This CDR3 is 15 amino acids long. CDR3 residues: CASSVTSGSSGELFF. CDR3 nucleotides: TGTGCCAGCTCAGTGACTAGCGGGAGCTCCGGGGAGCTGTTTTTT.

The chain employs TRBV7-2 and TRBJ1-5; D is unclear. The germline V gene encodes CDR1 SGHTA and CDR2 FQGNSA. The CDR3 sequence is 14 residues long. The V end was cut by 1 base, the J end by 1 base, with 5 bases between. Here the CDR3 DNA reads TGTGCCAGCAGCTTAGACATCAGCAATCAGCCCCAGCATTTT. Its translation is CASSLDISNQPQHF.

This rearrangement joins TRBV10-1 to TRBJ1-6; D gene uncertain. V was pared by 8 bases and J by 7 bases, with 12 bases between. The CDR3 runs 13 residues. Germline lookup yields CDR1 WNHNN and CDR2 SYGVQD (reference sequence). The CDR3 coding sequence is TGCGCCAGCTCTGGGCAGTTCAATTCACCCCTCCACTTT. It encodes CASSGQFNSPLHF.

J is TRBJ2-2 and V is TRBV28, with 9 bases matching TRBD1. This CDR3 is 14 amino acids long. V was clipped by 5 bases and J by 9 bases; unmatched bases: 7. Germline assignment: CDR1 MDHEN and CDR2 SYDVKM. The CDR3 is CASSGTGKWRELFF. The CDR3 DNA sequence: TGTGCCAGCAGTGGGACAGGGAAATGGCGGGAGCTGTTTTTT.

The chain has TRBV27 and TRBJ1-1, with D unclear. The germline CDR1 and CDR2 sequences are MNHEY and SMNVEV (reference sequence). The V and J ends lost 6 bases and 3 bases respectively, with 23 bases between them. The CDR3 has 17 amino acids. CDR3 sequence (DNA): TGTGCCAGCAGCTCAATCTCCGCCTCGATAGCAGACACTGAAGCTTTCTTT. Protein: CASSSISASIADTEAFF.

V usage is TRBV5-1 and J usage is TRBJ2-5, with TRBD1 matching 7 bases. Germline CDR1 and CDR2: SGHRS and YFSETQ. With V trimmed by 3 bases and J by 5 bases, 10 bases remained unmatched. This CDR3 spans 15 amino acids. The CDR3 DNA is TGCGCCAGCAGCTCCCCCGGACAGGAGAGGGAGACCCAGTACTTC. Amino acid sequence: CASSSPGQERETQYF.

In its sample, this clone was seen many times. This rearrangement joins TRBV4-3 to TRBJ1-2; D call uncertain. The ends were cut back, 1 base at V and 4 bases at J, with 10 bases in the middle. CDR3 length equals 14 residues. Per the germline V gene, CDR1 is LGHNA and CDR2 is YSLEER. In nucleotides, the CDR3 is TGCGCCAGCAGCCAAGTTTCTGGGAGCTATGGCTACACCTTC. This gives the protein CASSQVSGSYGYTF.

The chain joins TRBV2 to TRBJ1-1; D perhaps matches TRBD1 (6 bases). The CDR3 extends over 14 amino acids. Germline-derived CDR1 and CDR2 are SNHLY and FYNNEI. V lost 6 bases and J lost 4, with 15 bases in between. This CDR3 reads CASRDSSIVTEAFF. CDR3 nucleotides: TGTGCCAGCAGGGACAGTAGTATAGTCACTGAAGCTTTCTTT. The full variable domain, completed using reference TRBV2 and TRBJ1-1, is EPEVTQTPSHQVTQMGQEVILRCVPISNHLYFYWYRQILGQKVEFLVSFYNNEISEKSEIFDDQFSVERPDGSNFTLKIRSTKLEDSAMYFCASRDSSIVTEAFFGQGTRLTVV.

The genes are TRBV7-2 and TRBJ1-2, with 9 bases lining up with TRBD1. The ends lost 4 bases at V and 10 bases at J; junction bases unmatched: 7. Germline V gives CDR1 SGHTA, CDR2 FQGNSA. The CDR3 spans 13 residues. CDR3 nucleotide sequence: TGTGCCAGCAGCTCCCGGGACAGGGTATACTACACCTTC. Translated: CASSSRDRVYYTF.

This chain links TRBV5-4 with TRBJ2-7, with TRBD1 identical over 9 bases. CDR3 length: 15 amino acids. Trimming took 4 bases from V and 4 from J; bases not matched to a gene: 9. Germline values: CDR1 SGHNT, CDR2 YYREEE (reference sequence). This chain's CDR3 is CASSAGQGFQYEQYF. As DNA, the CDR3 is TGTGCCAGCAGCGCGGGACAGGGATTCCAATACGAGCAGTACTTC.

This chain connects TRBV2 to TRBJ1-1; D is unclear. The CDR3 is made up of 12 amino acids. V was cut by 7 bases and J by 7 bases, with 13 bases left in between. Germline CDR1 SNHLY, CDR2 FYNNEI. The CDR3 DNA reads as TGTGCCAGCACCGAGGGCTTTCTTGAAGCTTTCTTT. Protein: CASTEGFLEAFF. Variable domain in full (rest from reference TRBV2 and TRBJ1-1): EPEVTQTPSHQVTQMGQEVILRCVPISNHLYFYWYRQILGQKVEFLVSFYNNEISEKSEIFDDQFSVERPDGSNFTLKIRSTKLEDSAMYFCASTEGFLEAFFGQGTRLTVV.

This clone was seen ten or more times. The chain carries TRBV19 and TRBJ2-5; no clear D gene. Trimming took 7 bases from V and 0 from J, leaving 9 bases between them. CDR3 length: 13 amino acids. Germline CDR1 LNHDA, CDR2 SQIVND (reference sequence). The DNA of the CDR3 is TGTGCCAGTATTAAACAGTACCAAGAGACCCAGTACTTC. Amino acids: CASIKQYQETQYF. The full variable domain, completed using reference TRBV19 and TRBJ2-5, is DGGITQSPKYLFRKEGQNVTLSCEQNLNHDAMYWYRQDPGQGLRLIYYSQIVNDFQKGDIAEGYSVSREKKESFPLTVTSAQKNPTAFYLCASIKQYQETQYFGPGTRLLVL.